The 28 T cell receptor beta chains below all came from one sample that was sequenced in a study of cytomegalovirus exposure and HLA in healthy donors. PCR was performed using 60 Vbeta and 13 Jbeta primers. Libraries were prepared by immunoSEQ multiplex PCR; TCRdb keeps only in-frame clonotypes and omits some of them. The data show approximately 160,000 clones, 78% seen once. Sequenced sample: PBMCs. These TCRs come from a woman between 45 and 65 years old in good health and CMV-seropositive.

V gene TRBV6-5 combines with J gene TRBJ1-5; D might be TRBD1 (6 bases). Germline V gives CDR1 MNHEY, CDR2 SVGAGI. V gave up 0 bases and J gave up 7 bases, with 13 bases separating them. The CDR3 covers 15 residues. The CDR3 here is CASSYSRTGRQPQHF. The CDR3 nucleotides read TGTGCCAGCAGTTACTCTAGAACAGGGAGACAGCCCCAGCATTTT.

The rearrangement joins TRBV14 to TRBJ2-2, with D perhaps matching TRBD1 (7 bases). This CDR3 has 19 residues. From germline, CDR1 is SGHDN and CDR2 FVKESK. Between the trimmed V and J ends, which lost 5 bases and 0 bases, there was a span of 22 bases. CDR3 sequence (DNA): TGTGCCAGCAGCTCCAGAGTTGGAGGCGGGACAGCGAACACCGGGGAGCTGTTTTTT. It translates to CASSSRVGGGTANTGELFF.

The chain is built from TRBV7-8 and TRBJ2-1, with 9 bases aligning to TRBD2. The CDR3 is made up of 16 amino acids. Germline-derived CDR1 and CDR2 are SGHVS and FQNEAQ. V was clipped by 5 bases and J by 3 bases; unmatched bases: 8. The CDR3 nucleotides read TGTGCCAGCAGCCCCGGGAGCGGGGGGATCTACAATGAGCAGTTCTTC. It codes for CASSPGSGGIYNEQFF.

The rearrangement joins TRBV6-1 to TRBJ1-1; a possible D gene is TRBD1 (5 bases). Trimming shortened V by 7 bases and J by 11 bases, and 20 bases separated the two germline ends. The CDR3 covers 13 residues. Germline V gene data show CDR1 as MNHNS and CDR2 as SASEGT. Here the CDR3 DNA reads TGTGCCAGCACCCCCCCTGGGGGGATCTGGGCTTTCTTT. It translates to CASTPPGGIWAFF.

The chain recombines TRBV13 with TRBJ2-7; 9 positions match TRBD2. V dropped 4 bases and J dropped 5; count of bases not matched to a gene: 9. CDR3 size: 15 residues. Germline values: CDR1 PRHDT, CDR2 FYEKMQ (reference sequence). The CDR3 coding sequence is TGTGCCAGCAGCTGGGCGGGGGGGCCAGGTAACGAGCAGTACTTC. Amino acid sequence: CASSWAGGPGNEQYF.

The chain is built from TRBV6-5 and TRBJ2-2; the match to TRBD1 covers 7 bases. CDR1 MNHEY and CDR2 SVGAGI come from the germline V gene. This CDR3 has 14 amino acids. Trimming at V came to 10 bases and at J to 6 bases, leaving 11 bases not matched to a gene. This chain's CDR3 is CATKAGGRAGELFF. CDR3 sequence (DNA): TGTGCCACTAAGGCAGGGGGAAGGGCCGGGGAGCTGTTTTTT.

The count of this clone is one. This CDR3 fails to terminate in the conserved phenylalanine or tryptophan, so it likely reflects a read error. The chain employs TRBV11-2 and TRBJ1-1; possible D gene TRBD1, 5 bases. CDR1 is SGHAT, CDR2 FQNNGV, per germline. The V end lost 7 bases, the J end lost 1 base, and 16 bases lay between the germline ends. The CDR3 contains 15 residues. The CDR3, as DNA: TGTGCCAGCACTATCCGGCGGGGGACGAACACTGAAGCTTTCCTT. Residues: CASTIRRGTNTEAFL.

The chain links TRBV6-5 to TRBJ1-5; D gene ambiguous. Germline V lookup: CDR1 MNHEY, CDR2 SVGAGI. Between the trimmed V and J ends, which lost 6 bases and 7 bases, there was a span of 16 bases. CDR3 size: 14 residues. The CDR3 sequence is CASREVEGRQPQHF. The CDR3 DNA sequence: TGTGCCAGCAGGGAGGTGGAGGGAAGGCAGCCCCAGCATTTT.

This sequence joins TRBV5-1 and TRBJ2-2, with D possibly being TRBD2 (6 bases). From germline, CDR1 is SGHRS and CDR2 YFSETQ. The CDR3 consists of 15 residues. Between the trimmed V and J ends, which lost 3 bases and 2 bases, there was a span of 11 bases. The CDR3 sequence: CASSSSGTNTGELFF. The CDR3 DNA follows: TGCGCCAGCAGCTCCTCCGGGACTAACACCGGGGAGCTGTTTTTT.

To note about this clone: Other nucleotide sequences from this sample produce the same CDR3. CDR3 bases: TGTGCCAGCAGCTTCCGACAGGGGGCCACAGATACGCAGTATTTT. Protein sequence: CASSFRQGATDTQYF. The chain employs TRBV11-2 and TRBJ2-3; 10 nucleotides match TRBD1. Germline values: CDR1 SGHAT, CDR2 FQNNGV. The CDR3 is 15 amino acids. V gave up 3 bases and J gave up 2 bases; unmatched junction bases: 2. The whole variable domain, remainder taken from reference TRBV11-2 and TRBJ2-3, is EAGVAQSPRYKIIEKRQSVAFWCNPISGHATLYWYQQILGQGPKLLIQFQNNGVVDDSQLPKDRFSAERLKGVDSTLKIQPAKLEDSAVYLCASSFRQGATDTQYFGPGTRLTVL.

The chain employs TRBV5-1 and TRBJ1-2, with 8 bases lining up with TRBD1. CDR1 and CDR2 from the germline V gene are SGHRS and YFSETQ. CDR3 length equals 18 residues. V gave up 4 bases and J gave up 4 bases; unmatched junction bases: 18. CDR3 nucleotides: TGCGCCAGCAGCCCCGTCAGTGGCAGGGGGCTTACTACCTATGGCTACACCTTC. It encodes CASSPVSGRGLTTYGYTF.

CDR3 sequence: CASSPDRVSIQPQHF. CDR3 sequence (DNA): TGCGCCAGCAGCCCGGACAGGGTTAGCATACAGCCCCAGCATTTT. The V call is TRBV4-1, the J call TRBJ1-5; 8 bases agree with TRBD1. Germline V gene sequence: CDR1 MGHRA, CDR2 YSYEKL. The length of the CDR3 is 15 residues. V was clipped by 4 bases and J by 7 bases; unmatched bases: 9.

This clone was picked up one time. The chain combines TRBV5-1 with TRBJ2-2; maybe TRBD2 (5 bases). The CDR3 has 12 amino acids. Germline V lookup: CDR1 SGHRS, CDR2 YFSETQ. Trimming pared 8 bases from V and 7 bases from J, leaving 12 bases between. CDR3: CASSRGNGELFF. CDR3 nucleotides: TGCGCCAGTAGCAGAGGGAACGGGGAGCTGTTTTTT. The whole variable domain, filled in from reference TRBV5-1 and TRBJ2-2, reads KAGVTQTPRYLIKTRGQQVTLSCSPISGHRSVSWYQQTPGQGLQFLFEYFSETQRNKGNFPGRFSGRQFSNSRSEMNVSTLELGDSALYLCASSRGNGELFFGEGSRLTVL.

This chain's CDR3 is CSADSSGSGQFF. Written as DNA, the CDR3 is TGCAGCGCCGACAGTTCCGGTAGTGGGCAGTTCTTC. This rearrangement joins TRBV29-1 to TRBJ2-1; possibly TRBD1 for D (5 bases). This CDR3 has 12 amino acids. Germline V gene data show CDR1 as SQVTM and CDR2 as ANQGSEA. V was pared by 7 bases and J by 12 bases, with 19 bases between.

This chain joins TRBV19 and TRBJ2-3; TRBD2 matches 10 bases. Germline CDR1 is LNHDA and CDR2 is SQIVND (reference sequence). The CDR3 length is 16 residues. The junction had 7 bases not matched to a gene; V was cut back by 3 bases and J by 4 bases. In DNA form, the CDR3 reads TGTGCCAGTAGTATGAGAGCGGGGGGGCGTTCAGATACGCAGTATTTT. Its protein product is CASSMRAGGRSDTQYF. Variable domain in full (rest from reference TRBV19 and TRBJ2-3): DGGITQSPKYLFRKEGQNVTLSCEQNLNHDAMYWYRQDPGQGLRLIYYSQIVNDFQKGDIAEGYSVSREKKESFPLTVTSAQKNPTAFYLCASSMRAGGRSDTQYFGPGTRLTVL.

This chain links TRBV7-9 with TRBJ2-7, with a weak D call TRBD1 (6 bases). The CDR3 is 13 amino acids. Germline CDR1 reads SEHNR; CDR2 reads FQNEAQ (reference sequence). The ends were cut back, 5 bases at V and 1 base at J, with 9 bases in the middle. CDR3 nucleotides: TGTGCCAGCAGCAGCCAGGGGTCCTACGAGCAGTACTTC. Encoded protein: CASSSQGSYEQYF.

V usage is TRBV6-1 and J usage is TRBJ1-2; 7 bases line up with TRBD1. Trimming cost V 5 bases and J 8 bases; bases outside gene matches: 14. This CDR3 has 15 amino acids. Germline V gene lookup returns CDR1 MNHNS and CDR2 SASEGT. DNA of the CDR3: TGTGCCAGCAGTTTTTCAGGGGGGCGAGTAGGAGGCTACACCTTC. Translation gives CASSFSGGRVGGYTF.

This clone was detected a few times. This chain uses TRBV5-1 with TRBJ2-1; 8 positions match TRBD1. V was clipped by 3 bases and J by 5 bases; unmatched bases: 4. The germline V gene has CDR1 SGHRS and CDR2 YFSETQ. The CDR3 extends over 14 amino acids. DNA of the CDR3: TGCGCCAGCAGCTATGGACAGGGAAACAATGAGCAGTTCTTC. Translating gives CASSYGQGNNEQFF.

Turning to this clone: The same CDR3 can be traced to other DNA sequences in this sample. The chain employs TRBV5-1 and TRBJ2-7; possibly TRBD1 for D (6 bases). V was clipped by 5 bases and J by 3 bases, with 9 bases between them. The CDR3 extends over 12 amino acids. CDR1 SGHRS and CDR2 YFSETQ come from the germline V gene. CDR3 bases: TGCGCCAGCAGTCTACAGGGCTACGAGCAGTACTTC. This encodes CASSLQGYEQYF.

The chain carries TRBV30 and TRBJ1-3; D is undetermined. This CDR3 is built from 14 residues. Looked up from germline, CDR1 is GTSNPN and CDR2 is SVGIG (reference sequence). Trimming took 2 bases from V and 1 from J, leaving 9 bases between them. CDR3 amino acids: CAWSIRGSGNTIYF. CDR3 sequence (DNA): TGTGCCTGGAGTATCCGGGGATCTGGAAACACCATATATTTT.

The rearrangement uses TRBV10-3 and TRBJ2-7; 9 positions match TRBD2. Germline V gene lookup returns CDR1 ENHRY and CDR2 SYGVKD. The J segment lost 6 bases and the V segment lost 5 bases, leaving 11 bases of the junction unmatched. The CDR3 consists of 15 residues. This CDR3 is CAISTSGRDSGEQYF. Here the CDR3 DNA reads TGTGCCATCAGTACTAGCGGGCGGGATAGCGGCGAGCAGTACTTC.

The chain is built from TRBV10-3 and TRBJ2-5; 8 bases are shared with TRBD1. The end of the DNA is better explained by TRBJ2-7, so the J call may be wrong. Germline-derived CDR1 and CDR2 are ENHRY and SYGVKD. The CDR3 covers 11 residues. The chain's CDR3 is CATTGAYEQYF. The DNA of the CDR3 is TGTGCCACGACAGGGGCGTACGAGCAGTACTTC.

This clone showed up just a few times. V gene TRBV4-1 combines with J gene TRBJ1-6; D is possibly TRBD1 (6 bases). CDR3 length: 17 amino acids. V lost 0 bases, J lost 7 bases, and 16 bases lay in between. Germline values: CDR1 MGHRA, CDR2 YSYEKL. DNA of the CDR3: TGCGCCAGCAGCCAAGAGGGGTCGGGACACTGGAATTCACCCCTCCACTTT. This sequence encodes CASSQEGSGHWNSPLHF.

CDR3: CASSQPNRGRNQPQHF. DNA for the CDR3: TGCGCCAGCAGCCAACCGAACAGGGGGCGGAATCAGCCCCAGCATTTT. The chain combines TRBV4-1 with TRBJ1-5; TRBD1 matches 9 bases. V shed 2 bases, J shed 4 bases, and the junction held 6 bases outside the gene matches. CDR1 MGHRA and CDR2 YSYEKL come from the germline V gene. The CDR3 length is 16 residues.

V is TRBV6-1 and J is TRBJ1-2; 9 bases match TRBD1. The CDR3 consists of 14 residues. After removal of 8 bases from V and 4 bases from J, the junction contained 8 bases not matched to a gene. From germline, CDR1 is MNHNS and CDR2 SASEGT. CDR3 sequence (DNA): TGTGCCAGCTCCGGGACAGGGTTAGTCTATGGCTACACCTTC. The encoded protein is CASSGTGLVYGYTF.

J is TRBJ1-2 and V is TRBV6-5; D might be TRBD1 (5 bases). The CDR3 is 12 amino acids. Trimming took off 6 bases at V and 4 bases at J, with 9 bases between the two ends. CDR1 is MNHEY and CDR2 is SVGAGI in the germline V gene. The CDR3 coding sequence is TGTGCCAGCAGCCCTGACAGCTATGGCTACACCTTC. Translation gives CASSPDSYGYTF.

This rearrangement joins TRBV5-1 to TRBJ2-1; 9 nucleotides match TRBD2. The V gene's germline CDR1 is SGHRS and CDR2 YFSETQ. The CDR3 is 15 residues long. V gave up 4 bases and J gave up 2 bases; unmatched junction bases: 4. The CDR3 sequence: CASSRTSVPYNEQFF. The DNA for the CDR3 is TGCGCCAGCAGCCGGACTAGCGTGCCCTACAATGAGCAGTTCTTC. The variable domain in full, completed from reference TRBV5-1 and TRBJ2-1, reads KAGVTQTPRYLIKTRGQQVTLSCSPISGHRSVSWYQQTPGQGLQFLFEYFSETQRNKGNFPGRFSGRQFSNSRSEMNVSTLELGDSALYLCASSRTSVPYNEQFFGPGTRLTVL.

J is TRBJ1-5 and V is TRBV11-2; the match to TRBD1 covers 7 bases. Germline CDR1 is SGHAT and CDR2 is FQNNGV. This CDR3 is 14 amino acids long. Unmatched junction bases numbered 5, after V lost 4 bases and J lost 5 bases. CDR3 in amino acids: CASSSGTAYQPQHF. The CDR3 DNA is TGTGCCAGCAGCTCCGGGACAGCCTATCAGCCCCAGCATTTT.